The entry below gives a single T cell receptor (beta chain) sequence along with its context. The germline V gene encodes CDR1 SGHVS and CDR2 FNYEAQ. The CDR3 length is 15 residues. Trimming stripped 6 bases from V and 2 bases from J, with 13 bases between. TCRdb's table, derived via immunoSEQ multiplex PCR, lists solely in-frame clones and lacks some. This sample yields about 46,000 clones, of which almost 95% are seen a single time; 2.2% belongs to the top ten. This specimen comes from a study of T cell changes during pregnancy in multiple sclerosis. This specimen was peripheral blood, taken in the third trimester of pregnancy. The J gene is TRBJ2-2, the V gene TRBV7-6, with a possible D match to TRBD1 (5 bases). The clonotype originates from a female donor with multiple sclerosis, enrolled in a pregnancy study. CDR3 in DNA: TGTGCCAGCAGGGTCGACAGCCTAAACACCGGGGAGCTGTTTTTT. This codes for CASRVDSLNTGELFF.